Following are 26 T cell receptor beta chains from one sample sequenced in a study of T cell clonality in common variable immunodeficiency. Sequenced by immunoSEQ multiplex PCR; TCRdb stores in-frame clones only, minus some. Observed in the sample are approximately 52,000 clones, none of them singletons. Sequencing was done on a sample of peripheral blood mononuclear cells. The receptors were gathered from a person aged 18 to 70 in good health.

This clone showed up just a few times. Sequencing ends 3 residues short of the CDR3 end; the germline J gene provides the rest. The rearrangement links TRBV30 to TRBJ1-5; weak D call: TRBD1 (5 bases). The CDR3 contains 15 residues. Germline V lookup: CDR1 GTSNPN, CDR2 SVGIG (reference sequence). Trimming stripped 2 bases from V and 5 bases from J, with 16 bases between. The CDR3 loop is CAWSSARTPYQPQHF. The covered CDR3 bases are TGTGCCTGGAGTTCAGCCCGGACACCCTATCAGCCC.

This clone has only a few counts. With the read ending 3 residues before the CDR3 end, the germline J gene is used to fill in that end. The J gene is TRBJ2-3, the V gene TRBV11-2; TRBD2 aligns across 12 bases. From germline, CDR1 is SGHAT and CDR2 FQNNGV. The CDR3 has 15 residues. CDR3 region: CASSLLLAGGETQYF. The part of the CDR3 DNA that was read is TGTGCCAGCAGCTTATTACTAGCGGGGGGAGAGACG.

This clone was found many times. The sequenced fragment ends 3 residues before the CDR3 boundary, so the rest is inferred from the germline J gene. The chain uses TRBV18 and TRBJ2-6, with no clear D. Per germline, CDR1 KGHSH and CDR2 LQKENI. The CDR3 loop spans 13 amino acids. Trimming stripped 10 bases from V and 0 bases from J, with 7 bases between. CDR3 amino acids: CAISYSGANVLTF. The sequenced CDR3 bases are TGTGCCATTTCGTACTCTGGGGCCAACGTC.

Comments on this clone: The CDR3 end lies 3 residues beyond the end of the read and is filled in from the germline J gene. V usage is TRBV5-1 and J usage is TRBJ2-3, with a weak D call TRBD2 (8 bases). This CDR3 comprises 16 residues. Germline CDR1 SGHRS, CDR2 YFSETQ. The sequenced part of the CDR3 DNA is TGCGCCAGCAGCATAGGGGACAGCGGGGGAAAAGAGACG. It is translated as CASSIGDSGGKET. The complete CDR3 reads CASSIGDSGGKETQYF.

This clone appeared many times. Read coverage stops 3 residues before the CDR3 terminus; the germline J gene supplies the remainder. The chain recombines TRBV20-1 with TRBJ2-7; tentatively, D is TRBD1 (5 bases). Trimming removed 0 bases from V and 6 bases from J, with 12 bases in between. The germline CDR1 and CDR2 sequences are DFQATT and SNEGSKA (reference sequence). The CDR3 has 13 residues. This CDR3 is CSARDRALSEQYF. The part of the CDR3 DNA that was read is TGCAGTGCTAGAGACAGGGCTTTGAGCGAG.

This clone was detected many times. Sequencing ends 3 residues short of the CDR3 end; the germline J gene provides the rest. The V call is TRBV20-1, the J call TRBJ2-1; TRBD1 matches 8 bases. The CDR3 runs 14 residues. With V trimmed by 5 bases and J by 2 bases, 5 bases remained unmatched. The V gene's germline CDR1 is DFQATT and CDR2 SNEGSKA (reference sequence). The sequenced CDR3 bases are TGCAGTGCTGGCCCACAGGGGGCCTACAATGAG. Translation gives CSAGPQGAYNE. The whole CDR3 region reads CSAGPQGAYNEQFF.

This clone was observed many times. The read terminates 3 residues before the CDR3 end, so the remaining end is supplied by the germline J gene. The genes are TRBV12-3 or TRBV12-4 and TRBJ2-3; no clear D. The CDR3 loop spans 15 amino acids. The V gene lost 8 bases and the J gene lost 1 base, with 16 bases spanning the gap. The CDR3 DNA, read in part, is TGTGCCAGCGGGCCCGACGGATATCGCACAGATACG. Translation: CASGPDGYRTDT. The full CDR3 is CASGPDGYRTDTQYF.

A word on this clone: The read comes to an end 3 residues before the CDR3 does, leaving the germline J gene to fill in the end. V is TRBV7-6 and J is TRBJ1-1, with TRBD1 matching over 9 bases. The V gene end was trimmed by 2 bases and the J gene end by 5 bases; junction bases not matched to a gene: 15. Germline assignment: CDR1 SGHVS and CDR2 FNYEAQ. The CDR3 consists of 18 residues. CDR3 sequence reads: CASSLRENRGQSGTEAFF. The DNA read from the CDR3 is TGTGCCAGCAGCTTAAGGGAGAACAGGGGGCAGAGTGGAACTGAA. The full variable domain, its missing parts supplied by reference TRBV7-6 and TRBJ1-1, is GAGVSQSPRYKVTKRGQDVALRCDPISGHVSLYWYRQALGQGPEFLTYFNYEAQQDKSGLPNDRFSAERPEGSISTLTIQRTEQRDSAMYRCASSLRENRGQSGTEAFFGQGTRLTVV.

This clone was seen ten or more times. The read gets to within 3 residues of the CDR3 end, and the germline J gene fills in the rest. The genes are TRBV6-1 and TRBJ2-1; 7 bases are shared with TRBD2. Germline CDR1 MNHNS, CDR2 SASEGT. V lost 3 bases and J lost 8; bases outside the gene matches: 4. CDR3 length equals 13 residues. CDR3 amino acids: CASSDAGEDEQFF. The part of the CDR3 DNA that was read is TGTGCCAGCAGTGATGCGGGAGAGGATGAG.

This clone was seen many times. The observed sequence ends 3 residues before the CDR3 terminus, with the missing tail filled in from the germline J gene. The rearrangement uses TRBV5-1 and TRBJ2-5; D uncertain. CDR1 and CDR2 (germline): SGHRS, YFSETQ. This CDR3 comprises 15 residues. V lost 0 bases to trimming and J lost 5 bases, with 14 bases between them. The CDR3 here is CASSLDGPRLETQYF. The sequenced CDR3 bases are TGCGCCAGCAGCTTGGATGGGCCCCGCTTGGAGACC.

This clone was found many times. The read ends 3 residues shy of where the CDR3 ends; the end is completed using the germline J gene. The rearrangement uses TRBV20-1 and TRBJ2-1, with no clear D. Germline CDR1 DFQATT, CDR2 SNEGSKA (reference sequence). This CDR3 has 16 residues. The V end lost 0 bases, the J end lost 0 bases, and 12 bases lay between the germline ends. CDR3 residues: CSARDEFTGSYNEQFF. The sequenced part of the CDR3 DNA is TGCAGTGCTAGAGATGAGTTTACTGGCTCCTACAATGAG.

This clone was counted at least ten times. The DNA ends 3 residues before the CDR3 does, and the rest of the CDR3 is filled in from the germline J gene. This sequence joins TRBV7-9 and TRBJ2-3; D assignment may be TRBD1 or TRBD2 (5 bases each). This CDR3 region has 12 residues. Per the germline V gene, CDR1 is SEHNR and CDR2 is FQNEAQ (reference sequence). CDR3 DNA (partial): TGTGCCAGCAGCCCAGGGAGTGTCGCG. As protein: CASSPGSVA. The CDR3, in full, reads CASSPGSVAQYF.

In its sample, this clone was seen many times. At one end the junction does not follow the germline gene, possibly because of a read error. CDR3 DNA, as far as it was read: TGTGCTAGCAGCTTGGGACAGGCGTCCGATACG. This translates into CASSLGQASDT. The whole CDR3 is CASSLGQASDTQYF. The chain is built from TRBV7-7 and TRBJ2-3, with TRBD1 matching 8 bases. Read data end 3 residues before the CDR3 end; the end is taken from the germline J gene. This CDR3 is 14 amino acids long. Per germline, CDR1 SSHAT and CDR2 FNYEAQ (reference sequence).

CDR3 amino acids: CASSIGSRLYEQYF. The CDR3 DNA, read in part, is TGTGCCAGTAGTATAGGGTCCAGACTCTACGAG. The chain is built from TRBV19 and TRBJ2-7; D gene uncertain. The DNA ends 3 residues before the CDR3 does, and the rest of the CDR3 is filled in from the germline J gene. Germline V lookup: CDR1 LNHDA, CDR2 SQIVND (reference sequence). V was clipped by 1 base and J by 3 bases, with 10 bases between them. This CDR3 comprises 14 residues.

This clone was counted at least ten times. The read comes to an end 3 residues before the CDR3 does, leaving the germline J gene to fill in the end. The rearrangement joins TRBV19 to TRBJ2-3, with 8 bases that match TRBD2. Looked up from germline, CDR1 is LNHDA and CDR2 is SQIVND (reference sequence). The CDR3 consists of 16 residues. The V segment lost 4 bases and the J segment 8 bases; nucleotides outside the gene matches: 14. The CDR3 is CASSTIQGLGSGTQYF. The part of the CDR3 DNA that was read is TGTGCCAGTAGTACAATCCAGGGACTAGGGTCAGGTACG.

This clone was detected many times. The sequence runs out 3 residues before the end of the CDR3; the remainder is reconstructed from the germline J gene. The chain combines TRBV20-1 with TRBJ2-3; 7 bases match TRBD1. CDR1 is DFQATT, CDR2 SNEGSKA, per germline (reference sequence). Unmatched junction bases numbered 8, after V lost 2 bases and J lost 0 bases. This CDR3 contains 16 residues. The CDR3 reads CSARITRDRSTDTQYF. The DNA read from the CDR3 is TGCAGTGCTAGAATAACCCGGGACAGAAGCACAGATACG.

On this clone itself: From the germline J gene comes the end of the CDR3, since the read stops 3 residues before it. The chain employs TRBV30 and TRBJ1-2; no clear D gene. Germline V gene lookup returns CDR1 GTSNPN and CDR2 SVGIG (reference sequence). The CDR3 has 13 amino acids. The CDR3 loop is CAWSLGRPNDYTF. The sequenced part of the CDR3 DNA is TGTGCCTGGAGTTTGGGCCGACCAAATGAC.

This clone was recorded many times. The read stops 3 residues short of the end of the CDR3; the missing end is completed from the germline J gene. The chain couples TRBV20-1 to TRBJ2-3; 14 bases match TRBD2. The V gene's germline CDR1 is DFQATT and CDR2 SNEGSKA (reference sequence). The CDR3 spans 17 residues. V was pared by 7 bases and J by 5 bases, with 14 bases of the junction left unmatched. The CDR3 spells CSVRLAGGLLGRDTQYF. Incomplete CDR3 DNA: TGCAGTGTAAGACTAGCGGGAGGGTTATTAGGGAGAGATACG.

This clone was seen a handful of times. The read is 3 residues too short to cover the CDR3 end, so that end is filled in from the germline J gene. This chain joins TRBV29-1 and TRBJ2-3; no clear D. The CDR3 length is 13 residues. Germline V gene lookup returns CDR1 SQVTM and CDR2 ANQGSEA. The DNA read from the CDR3 is TGCAGCGTTGACCATGCGAGACAAGAGACG. Its translation is CSVDHARQET. The entire CDR3 reads CSVDHARQETQYF.

This clone was observed many times. The missing CDR3 end, 3 residues past where the read stops, is filled in from the germline J gene. This chain joins TRBV29-1 and TRBJ1-1; D is possibly TRBD1 (6 bases). In germline, CDR1 is SQVTM, CDR2 ANQGSEA. Trimming stripped 0 bases from V and 5 bases from J, with 13 bases between. The length of the CDR3 is 14 residues. The CDR3 loop is CSVEEGGGGTEAFF. Partial CDR3 DNA: TGCAGCGTTGAAGAAGGGGGGGGAGGTACTGAA.

This clone was counted at least ten times. The read finishes 3 residues shy of the CDR3 end, and the germline J gene is used to complete it. The rearrangement joins TRBV5-1 to TRBJ1-2; 9 nucleotides line up with TRBD1. The CDR3 loop spans 15 amino acids. The junction had 6 bases not matched to a gene; V was cut back by 4 bases and J by 2 bases. Germline values: CDR1 SGHRS, CDR2 YFSETQ. The DNA read from the CDR3 is TGCGCCAGCAGCGCCCTCGACAGGGGGAACTATGGC. Translation gives CASSALDRGNYG. The complete CDR3 reads CASSALDRGNYGYTF.

This clone occurred many times. The CDR3 is cut off 3 residues early in the read; its end comes from the germline J gene. V gene TRBV20-1 combines with J gene TRBJ2-7; weak D call: TRBD2 (6 bases). This CDR3 comprises 14 residues. Trimming pared 0 bases from V and 3 bases from J, leaving 12 bases between. Germline CDR1 and CDR2: DFQATT and SNEGSKA (reference sequence). This chain's CDR3 is CSARELEGHYEQYF. The sequenced part of the CDR3 DNA is TGCAGTGCTAGAGAATTGGAGGGTCACTACGAG.

This clone was seen repeatedly, ten times or more. The CDR3 DNA, read in part, is TGTGCCAGCAGTTTTGCAGGAGGTCAAAGCTATGGC. The encoded protein is CASSFAGGQSYG. The full-length CDR3 reads as CASSFAGGQSYGYTF. The chain carries TRBV27 and TRBJ1-2, with unresolved D. From the germline J gene comes the end of the CDR3, since the read stops 3 residues before it. Trimming shortened V by 3 bases and J by 4 bases, and 15 bases separated the two germline ends. The CDR3 runs to 15 residues. Per the germline V gene, CDR1 is MNHEY and CDR2 is SMNVEV (reference sequence).

This clone was recorded at least ten times. The read stops 3 residues short of the end of the CDR3; the missing end is completed from the germline J gene. The chain recombines TRBV7-9 with TRBJ2-7; the D gene is possibly TRBD1 (6 bases). Germline V gives CDR1 SEHNR, CDR2 FQNEAQ (reference sequence). The V gene lost 1 base and the J gene lost 3 bases, with 10 bases spanning the gap. The CDR3 loop spans 14 amino acids. CDR3 in amino acids: CASSLGTGNYEQYF. The DNA read from the CDR3 is TGTGCCAGCAGCTTAGGTACAGGGAACTACGAG.

At least ten counts were recorded for this clone. The CDR3 extends 3 residues past the end of the read, so its final part is completed from the germline J gene. This sequence joins TRBV10-3 and TRBJ2-7; 13 bases fit TRBD2. The germline CDR1 and CDR2 sequences are ENHRY and SYGVKD. This CDR3 has 14 amino acids. J gave up 3 bases and V 6 bases, and 2 bases lay outside the gene matches. CDR3 DNA (partial): TGTGCCATCAGCGGGACTAGCGGGAACTACGAG. Amino acid sequence: CAISGTSGNYE. Given in full, the CDR3 is CAISGTSGNYEQYF.

As concerns this clone: The missing CDR3 end, 3 residues past where the read stops, is filled in from the germline J gene. This rearrangement joins TRBV18 to TRBJ2-2; 9 bases are shared with TRBD1. CDR3 length: 15 amino acids. The germline V gene encodes CDR1 KGHSH and CDR2 LQKENI. CDR3 residues: CASSPDRGVDEKLFF. CDR3 bases read: TGTGCCAGCTCACCTGACAGGGGGGTTGATGAAAAG.